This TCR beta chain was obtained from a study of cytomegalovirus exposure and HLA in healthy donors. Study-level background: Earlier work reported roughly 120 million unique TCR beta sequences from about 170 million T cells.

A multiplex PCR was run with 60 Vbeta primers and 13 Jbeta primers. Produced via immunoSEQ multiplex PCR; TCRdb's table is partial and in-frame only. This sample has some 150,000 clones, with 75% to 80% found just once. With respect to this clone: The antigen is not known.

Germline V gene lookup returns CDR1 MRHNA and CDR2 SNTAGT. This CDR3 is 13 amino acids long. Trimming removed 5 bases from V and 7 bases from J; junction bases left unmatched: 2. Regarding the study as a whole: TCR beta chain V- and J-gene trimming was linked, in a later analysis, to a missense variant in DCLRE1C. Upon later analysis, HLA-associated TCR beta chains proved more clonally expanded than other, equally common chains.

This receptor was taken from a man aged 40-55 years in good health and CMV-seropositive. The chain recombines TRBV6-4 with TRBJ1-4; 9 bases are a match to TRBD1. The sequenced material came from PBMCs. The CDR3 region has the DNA TGTGCCAGCAGTAGGGGACAGGGTGAAAAACTGTTTTTT. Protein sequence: CASSRGQGEKLFF.